This TCR beta chain is drawn from a study of T-cell reconstitution after alpha-beta-depleted transplantation in children. Unique molecular identifiers were incorporated during preparation of the TCRbeta library. TCRdb analysed the PCR reads with MiXCR anew, one entry per CDR3 protein. The data show hundreds of thousands of distinct CDR3 sequences, with about an eighth seen just once and 0.65% to 0.9% held by the top ten. This clonotype appeared a single time. CDR1 and CDR2 from the germline V gene are LGHDT and YNNKEL (reference sequence). After removal of 5 bases from V and 0 bases from J, the junction contained 10 bases not matched to a gene. The CDR3 has 16 residues.

The material sequenced was PBMCs, taken before TCRalphabeta/CD19-depleted stem cell transplant. This TCR was sampled from a girl aged 2-10 years with congenital amegakaryocytic thrombocytopenia, due to receive a stem cell transplant. V gene TRBV3-1 combines with J gene TRBJ2-7, with TRBD1 matching over 7 bases. For the CDR3, the DNA is TGTGCCAGCAGCTCACGGACAGGCCAAAGCTCCTACGAGCAGTACTTC. This gives the protein CASSSRTGQSSYEQYF.